The next 24 T cell receptor beta chains were all read from a single sample in a study of cytomegalovirus exposure and HLA in healthy donors. PCR involved 60 Vbeta and 13 Jbeta primers. Some clones are missing from TCRdb's copy, which holds only in-frame ones; the method was immunoSEQ multiplex PCR. The repertoire holds some 200,000 clones, with approximately 80% as singletons. The sample consisted of PBMCs. All receptors come from a man in his forties in good health and CMV-seronegative.

The V gene is TRBV5-6, the J gene TRBJ2-1, with 7 bases identical to TRBD1. The CDR3 has 11 amino acids. Trimming at V came to 4 bases and at J to 10 bases, leaving 2 bases not matched to a gene. Germline V gene lookup returns CDR1 SGHDT and CDR2 YYEEEE. CDR3 sequence (DNA): TGTGCCAGCAGCGGGGGACAGGAGCAGTTCTTC. It codes for CASSGGQEQFF.

This chain links TRBV6-5 with TRBJ2-7; 7 bases match TRBD1. V dropped 6 bases and J dropped 2; count of bases not matched to a gene: 7. CDR3 size: 14 residues. CDR1 MNHEY and CDR2 SVGAGI come from the germline V gene. The chain's CDR3 is CASSPPGQTYEQYF. For the CDR3, the DNA is TGTGCCAGCAGCCCTCCGGGACAGACCTACGAGCAGTACTTC.

The sample holds a few counts of this clone. This chain connects TRBV7-9 to TRBJ1-1; D not resolved. Germline lookup yields CDR1 SEHNR and CDR2 FQNEAQ (reference sequence). Between the trimmed V and J ends, which lost 4 bases and 1 base, there was a span of 7 bases. The length of the CDR3 is 13 residues. CDR3 DNA: TGTGCCAGCAGCTCACAGTCGAACACTGAAGCTTTCTTT. Translation: CASSSQSNTEAFF.

V is TRBV28 and J is TRBJ2-2; 13 bases are a match to TRBD2. V trimming: 3 bases; J trimming: 8 bases; junction bases outside the gene matches: 15. The CDR3 runs 19 residues. The germline V gene has CDR1 MDHEN and CDR2 SYDVKM. The CDR3 DNA sequence: TGTGCCAGCAGTTTGCAAACCGGGACTAGCGGGACCCAAAGGGGGGAGCTGTTTTTT. It codes for CASSLQTGTSGTQRGELFF.

V gene TRBV9 combines with J gene TRBJ2-2; 12 nucleotides align to TRBD2. From germline, CDR1 is SGDLS and CDR2 YYNGEE. The CDR3 has 16 amino acids. Trimming cost V 0 bases and J 7 bases; bases outside gene matches: 4. This CDR3 reads CASSVGTSGIHGELFF. CDR3 DNA: TGTGCCAGCAGCGTAGGGACTAGCGGGATTCACGGGGAGCTGTTTTTT.

V is TRBV9 and J is TRBJ1-5; possibly TRBD1 for D (6 bases). The CDR3 spans 15 residues. Germline loops: CDR1 SGDLS, CDR2 YYNGEE. Trimming took off 1 base at V and 3 bases at J, with 11 bases between the two ends. The CDR3 region has the DNA TGTGCCAGCAGCGTAAACAGGGCCGCCAATCAGCCCCAGCATTTT. Translating it yields CASSVNRAANQPQHF.

Written as DNA, the CDR3 is TGCAGCGTTAGCGGGACTAGCTCCTACAATGAGCAGTTCTTC. This encodes CSVSGTSSYNEQFF. The chain couples TRBV29-1 to TRBJ2-1; 8 nucleotides match TRBD2. The CDR3 consists of 14 residues. CDR1 is SQVTM and CDR2 is ANQGSEA in the germline V gene. After removal of 5 bases from V and 0 bases from J, the junction contained 3 bases not matched to a gene.

This chain joins TRBV7-9 and TRBJ2-1, with D possibly being TRBD2 (5 bases). The V end was cut by 2 bases, the J end by 3 bases, with 11 bases between. The CDR3 spans 15 residues. Germline-derived CDR1 and CDR2 are SEHNR and FQNEAQ (reference sequence). The chain's CDR3 is CASSLTAGGYNEQFF. CDR3 DNA: TGTGCCAGCAGCTTAACGGCGGGTGGCTACAATGAGCAGTTCTTC. Combining the CDR3 with reference TRBV7-9 and TRBJ2-1 gives the whole variable domain DTGVSQNPRHKITKRGQNVTFRCDPISEHNRLYWYRQTLGQGPEFLTYFQNEAQLEKSRLLSDRFSAERPKGSFSTLEIQRTEQGDSAMYLCASSLTAGGYNEQFFGPGTRLTVL.

The chain couples TRBV7-2 to TRBJ1-2; 7 bases line up with TRBD1. The CDR3 runs to 12 residues. Trimming at V came to 10 bases and at J to 8 bases, leaving 10 bases not matched to a gene. CDR1 is SGHTA, CDR2 FQGNSA, per germline. In DNA, the CDR3 is TGTGCCACCCTGGAGGGGGCGGGCGGCTACACCTTC. Protein sequence: CATLEGAGGYTF.

The chain uses TRBV29-1 and TRBJ1-2; D uncertain. V gave up 4 bases and J gave up 0 bases, with 12 bases separating them. This CDR3 is 14 amino acids long. The germline CDR1 and CDR2 sequences are SQVTM and ANQGSEA. The CDR3 DNA reads TGCAGCGTTGTCCCCCGGGGATCTAACTATGGCTACACCTTC. Encoded protein: CSVVPRGSNYGYTF.

The V gene is TRBV12-5, the J gene TRBJ1-1; D is unresolved. Trimming took 6 bases from V and 1 from J, leaving 12 bases between them. The CDR3 contains 14 residues. Germline V gives CDR1 LGHNT, CDR2 FRNRAP. The CDR3, as DNA: TGTGCTAGTGGAGCATACGGGGAGAACACTGAAGCTTTCTTT. Its protein product is CASGAYGENTEAFF.

This chain uses TRBV9 with TRBJ2-5; 13 bases match TRBD2. The trim removed 4 bases at V and 5 bases at J, leaving 11 bases unmatched. CDR3 size: 17 residues. Per the germline V gene, CDR1 is SGDLS and CDR2 is YYNGEE. This chain's CDR3 is CASSPRTSGGFRETQYF. For the CDR3, the DNA is TGTGCCAGCAGCCCCCGGACTAGCGGGGGCTTTAGGGAGACCCAGTACTTC.

This clone was found once. The rearrangement uses TRBV5-5 and TRBJ2-1; TRBD1 aligns across 8 bases. The CDR3 loop spans 13 amino acids. Trimming took 3 bases from V and 9 from J; bases not matched to a gene: 5. Germline V gene lookup returns CDR1 SGHKS and CDR2 YYEKEE (reference sequence). CDR3 amino acids: CASSSPGGIEQFF. CDR3 nucleotides: TGTGCCAGCAGCTCTCCAGGGGGCATTGAGCAGTTCTTC.

The chain recombines TRBV7-2 with TRBJ2-5; TRBD1 might be the D (7 bases). The V gene lost 5 bases and the J gene lost 2 bases, with 12 bases spanning the gap. Looked up from germline, CDR1 is SGHTA and CDR2 is FQGNSA. This CDR3 is built from 14 residues. CDR3 sequence: CASSQGGAQETQYF. CDR3 sequence (DNA): TGTGCCAGCAGCCAGGGGGGCGCACAAGAGACCCAGTACTTC.

The rearrangement links TRBV5-1 to TRBJ2-1; 7 positions match TRBD1. V shed 3 bases, J shed 3 bases, and the junction held 3 bases outside the gene matches. CDR3 length equals 14 residues. Looked up from germline, CDR1 is SGHRS and CDR2 is YFSETQ. CDR3 DNA: TGCGCCAGCAGCTGGGGACAGAGCTACAATGAGCAGTTCTTC. Translating gives CASSWGQSYNEQFF.

The gene calls are TRBV18 and TRBJ2-1; 7 bases map to TRBD1. V shed 6 bases and J 7 bases; nucleotides not matched to a gene: 12. This CDR3 contains 15 residues. Germline values: CDR1 KGHSH, CDR2 LQKENI. The CDR3 nucleotides read TGTGCCAGCTCGCTACAGGGGACCCGGGGAAATGAGCAGTTCTTC. Translation gives CASSLQGTRGNEQFF.

The chain carries TRBV6-6 and TRBJ2-2; 10 bases line up with TRBD2. With V trimmed by 8 bases and J by 4 bases, 7 bases remained unmatched. The CDR3 is 15 residues long. The germline CDR1 and CDR2 sequences are MNHNY and SVGAGI (reference sequence). The CDR3 DNA sequence: TGTGCCAGCTTCCAGCGGGGGGGCGGCACCGGGGAGCTGTTTTTT. This sequence encodes CASFQRGGGTGELFF.

This chain uses TRBV7-2 with TRBJ2-1; D remains unclear. Germline values: CDR1 SGHTA, CDR2 FQGNSA. Between the trimmed V and J ends, which lost 3 bases and 0 bases, there was a span of 9 bases. CDR3 size: 15 residues. CDR3: CASSLTQASYNEQFF. CDR3 DNA sequence: TGTGCCAGCAGCTTGACCCAGGCCTCCTACAATGAGCAGTTCTTC.

In its sample, this clone was seen a few times. V gene TRBV5-4 combines with J gene TRBJ1-6; 8 bases align to TRBD1. Germline lookup yields CDR1 SGHNT and CDR2 YYREEE (reference sequence). V lost 1 base to trimming and J lost 7 bases; unmatched junction nucleotides: 4. CDR3 length: 15 amino acids. The CDR3 spells CASSLQGAKNSPLHF. CDR3 bases: TGTGCCAGCAGCTTGCAGGGGGCTAAGAATTCACCCCTCCACTTT.

The chain couples TRBV7-2 to TRBJ2-2; 7 nucleotides match TRBD2. The CDR3 extends over 14 amino acids. Trimming removed 4 bases from V and 1 base from J; junction bases left unmatched: 0. CDR1 is SGHTA, CDR2 FQGNSA, per germline. CDR3 region: CASSWGGNTGELFF. As DNA, the CDR3 is TGTGCCAGCAGCTGGGGGGGGAACACCGGGGAGCTGTTTTTT.

This chain connects TRBV4-2 to TRBJ1-1; 10 nucleotides match TRBD1. J gave up 3 bases and V 4 bases, and 5 bases lay outside the gene matches. Looked up from germline, CDR1 is LGHNA and CDR2 is YNFKEQ. This CDR3 contains 15 residues. The CDR3 region has the DNA TGTGCCAGCAGCCCAGGACAGGGGGGGGACACTGAAGCTTTCTTT. Its translation is CASSPGQGGDTEAFF.

This clone was counted a few times. The chain combines TRBV6-1 with TRBJ2-1; 7 bases align to TRBD1. Germline CDR1 MNHNS, CDR2 SASEGT. The CDR3 has 17 amino acids. The ends lost 4 bases at V and 0 bases at J; junction bases unmatched: 9. The CDR3 DNA reads TGTGCCAGCAGTGTAGACCTAGACAGGGCCTCCTACAATGAGCAGTTCTTC. Translated: CASSVDLDRASYNEQFF.

The chain uses TRBV27 and TRBJ2-1, with 10 bases that match TRBD1. CDR1 and CDR2 (germline): MNHEY, SMNVEV (reference sequence). The V gene end was trimmed by 4 bases and the J gene end by 10 bases; junction bases not matched to a gene: 10. This CDR3 is 15 amino acids long. CDR3 region: CASSSPGQGKEEQFF. CDR3 bases: TGTGCCAGCAGTTCGCCGGGACAGGGGAAGGAGGAGCAGTTCTTC.

This rearrangement joins TRBV5-1 to TRBJ2-1; 9 bases fit TRBD1. Per the germline V gene, CDR1 is SGHRS and CDR2 is YFSETQ. The CDR3 is made up of 13 amino acids. After removal of 5 bases from V and 8 bases from J, the junction contained 5 bases not matched to a gene. CDR3 in amino acids: CASRADRGDEQFF. The CDR3 DNA is TGCGCCAGCAGAGCGGACAGGGGCGATGAGCAGTTCTTC.